This T cell receptor beta chain originates from a study of monozygotic twins with inflammatory bowel disease. TCRdb re-called the 5' RACE reads; one entry per CDR3 protein, DNA not given. The sample data list about 300,000 distinct CDR3 sequences. Sample: blood. The sequence was collected from a human donor with ulcerative colitis or Crohn's disease, or a healthy co-twin of an affected twin (not recorded which).

The CDR3 is CASRLDPGSDYGYTF. V usage is TRBV6-1 and J usage is TRBJ1-2; TCRdb's D call of TRBD1 is untestable without DNA. The CDR3 spans 15 residues. In germline, CDR1 is MNHNS, CDR2 SASEGT.